This T cell receptor beta chain was obtained from a study of cytomegalovirus exposure and HLA in healthy donors. Comment on this clone: Its target is unknown.

The germline V gene has CDR1 MNHEY and CDR2 SVGAGI. With 5 bases removed from V and 2 bases from J, the gap between germline ends came to 12 bases. The CDR3 length is 14 residues. Findings and caveats of the study: Accurate prediction of most subjects' HLA-A and HLA-B alleles from TCR beta sequences was reported. For presence/absence analyses, sequencing depth was assumed to be roughly uniform across donors.

Use of 60 Vbeta and 13 Jbeta primers characterized the PCR. TCRdb keeps only in-frame clones here, not all; method: immunoSEQ multiplex PCR. The sample holds about 120,000 clones, 60% to 85% seen once. The TCR sequence derives from a female donor in good health and CMV-seronegative. Sample: PBMCs. V and J are TRBV6-5 and TRBJ1-1; D gene unclear. The CDR3 DNA reads as TGTGCCAGCAGTCCGGACGGGAGAAACACTGAAGCTTTCTTT. It is translated as CASSPDGRNTEAFF.